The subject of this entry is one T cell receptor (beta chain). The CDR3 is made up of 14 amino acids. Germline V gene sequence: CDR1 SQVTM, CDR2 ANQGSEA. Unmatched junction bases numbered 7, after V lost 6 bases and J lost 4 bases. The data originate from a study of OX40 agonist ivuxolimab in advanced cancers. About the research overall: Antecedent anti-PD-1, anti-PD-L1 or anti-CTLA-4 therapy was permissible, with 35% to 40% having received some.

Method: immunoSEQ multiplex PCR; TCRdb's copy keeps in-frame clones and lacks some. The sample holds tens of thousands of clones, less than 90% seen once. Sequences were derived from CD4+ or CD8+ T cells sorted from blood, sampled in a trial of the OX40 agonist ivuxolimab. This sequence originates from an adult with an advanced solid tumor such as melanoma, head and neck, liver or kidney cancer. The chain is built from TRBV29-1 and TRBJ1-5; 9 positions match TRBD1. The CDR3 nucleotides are TGCAGCGTCTCGGGGACAGGGCCTAATCAGCCCCAGCATTTT. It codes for CSVSGTGPNQPQHF.